The 24 T cell receptor beta chains presented below share a single source sample, sequenced in a study of OX40 agonist ivuxolimab in advanced cancers. Measured with immunoSEQ multiplex PCR; TCRdb has only the in-frame clones, and not every one. Seen here are approximately 50,000 clones, about four fifths observed once, and the top ten hold around 2.4%. The starting material was CD4+ or CD8+ T cells sorted from blood, obtained in a trial of the OX40 agonist ivuxolimab. The origin of the receptors is an adult with an advanced solid tumor such as melanoma, head and neck, liver or kidney cancer.

This sequence joins TRBV7-2 and TRBJ2-5; unclear D gene. The length of the CDR3 is 14 residues. The germline V gene has CDR1 SGHTA and CDR2 FQGNSA. The V and J ends lost 2 bases and 2 bases respectively, with 9 bases between them. This CDR3 is CASSLNRGQETQYF. In DNA form, the CDR3 reads TGTGCCAGCAGCTTAAATAGAGGACAAGAGACCCAGTACTTC. Together with reference TRBV7-2 and TRBJ2-5, the CDR3 gives the full variable domain: GAGVSQSPSNKVTEKGKDVELRCDPISGHTALYWYRQSLGQGLEFLIYFQGNSAPDKSGLPSDRFSAERTGGSVSTLTIQRTQQEDSAVYLCASSLNRGQETQYFGPGTRLLVL.

The V call is TRBV5-5, the J call TRBJ2-1; D might be TRBD2 (5 bases). V lost 0 bases and J lost 9, with 19 bases in between. The CDR3 is made up of 16 amino acids. Germline lookup yields CDR1 SGHKS and CDR2 YYEKEE (reference sequence). CDR3 DNA: TGTGCCAGCAGCTTGGCCAGCATCCCCCCGGGGAGTGAGCAGTTCTTC. This translates into CASSLASIPPGSEQFF.

The V and J genes are TRBV4-1 and TRBJ2-5; TRBD2 might be the D (6 bases). CDR3 length equals 17 residues. V shed 0 bases and J shed 1 base, with 15 bases lying between them. Germline V gives CDR1 MGHRA, CDR2 YSYEKL. The CDR3 nucleotides read TGCGCCAGCAGCCAAGAGGCAAACGGGGGACCCCAAGAGACCCAGTACTTC. This gives the protein CASSQEANGGPQETQYF.

V gene TRBV2 combines with J gene TRBJ1-5, with D perhaps TRBD1 (5 bases). V lost 4 bases and J 0 bases, leaving 10 bases between the germline ends. From germline, CDR1 is SNHLY and CDR2 FYNNEI. The CDR3 totals 15 residues. CDR3 residues: CASSAQGFSNQPQHF. CDR3 coding DNA: TGTGCCAGCAGTGCCCAGGGCTTTAGCAATCAGCCCCAGCATTTT.

This chain links TRBV7-9 with TRBJ1-1; possible D gene TRBD1, 6 bases. The germline V gene has CDR1 SEHNR and CDR2 FQNEAQ (reference sequence). The CDR3 runs 16 residues. Deletions cut 1 base from V and 4 bases from J, with 16 bases between. The CDR3 DNA reads TGTGCCAGCAGCTTAGAGGGCTGGAGGGGGTCCACTGAAGCTTTCTTT. Its translation: CASSLEGWRGSTEAFF.

The chain carries TRBV29-1 and TRBJ2-2; D unclear. Trimming removed 4 bases at V and 6 bases at J, with 9 bases between. Germline V lookup: CDR1 SQVTM, CDR2 ANQGSEA. The CDR3 length is 12 residues. The CDR3 here is CSVVLAAGELFF. The CDR3 DNA is TGCAGCGTTGTATTGGCGGCCGGGGAGCTGTTTTTT.

The chain combines TRBV2 with TRBJ2-7; 13 nucleotides align to TRBD2. The junction had 13 bases not matched to a gene; V was cut back by 5 bases and J by 9 bases. Germline V gene data show CDR1 as SNHLY and CDR2 as FYNNEI. This CDR3 is built from 16 residues. As DNA, the CDR3 is TGTGCCAGCAGTCGTACCACTAGCGGGAGGGCCTCCGGGCAGTACTTC. Protein product: CASSRTTSGRASGQYF.

The chain employs TRBV28 and TRBJ2-7, with 12 bases lining up with TRBD2. Germline trimming cut 7 bases from V and 4 bases from J; bases unmatched to any gene: 8. The CDR3 has 15 amino acids. Looked up from germline, CDR1 is MDHEN and CDR2 is SYDVKM. CDR3: CASTPPTSGGYEQYF. The CDR3 DNA sequence: TGTGCCAGCACCCCACCCACTAGCGGGGGGTACGAGCAGTACTTC.

This chain connects TRBV4-2 to TRBJ1-2; TRBD1 aligns across 12 bases. The CDR3 is made up of 15 amino acids. Per the germline V gene, CDR1 is LGHNA and CDR2 is YNFKEQ. J lost 5 bases, V lost 4 bases, and 5 bases had no gene match. The CDR3 is CASSPGQGARYGYTF. Written as DNA, the CDR3 is TGTGCCAGCAGCCCGGGACAGGGGGCGAGGTATGGCTACACCTTC.

The rearrangement links TRBV5-6 to TRBJ2-5, with TRBD1 matching over 7 bases. This CDR3 is 14 amino acids long. V lost 3 bases to trimming and J lost 1 base; unmatched junction nucleotides: 3. Germline CDR1 SGHDT, CDR2 YYEEEE. CDR3 amino acids: CASSWDSLQETQYF. The CDR3 DNA follows: TGTGCCAGCAGCTGGGACAGCCTCCAAGAGACCCAGTACTTC. Full variable domain (remainder filled in from reference TRBV5-6 and TRBJ2-5): DAGVTQSPTHLIKTRGQQVTLRCSPKSGHDTVSWYQQALGQGPQFIFQYYEEEERQRGNFPDRFSGHQFPNYSSELNVNALLLGDSALYLCASSWDSLQETQYFGPGTRLLVL.

V and J are TRBV7-9 and TRBJ2-3; the D gene is possibly TRBD1 (5 bases). Germline values: CDR1 SEHNR, CDR2 FQNEAQ (reference sequence). The CDR3 loop spans 18 amino acids. Trimming shortened V by 3 bases and J by 4 bases, and 23 bases separated the two germline ends. The CDR3 is CASSLLTGPFNPPDTQYF. The CDR3 nucleotides are TGTGCCAGCAGCTTGCTAACAGGTCCGTTTAATCCACCAGATACGCAGTATTTT.

This rearrangement joins TRBV5-1 to TRBJ1-2; 7 nucleotides match TRBD1. V was pared by 4 bases and J by 8 bases, with 11 bases of the junction left unmatched. This CDR3 is 14 amino acids long. Germline values: CDR1 SGHRS, CDR2 YFSETQ. The CDR3 nucleotides are TGCGCCAGCAGCCCTGACAGGGCCGAATTGGGCTACACCTTC. This gives the protein CASSPDRAELGYTF.

The V call is TRBV9, the J call TRBJ1-4; possibly TRBD1 for D (5 bases). The CDR3 extends over 15 amino acids. Trimming left V 0 bases short and J 8 bases short, with 14 bases between. The germline V gene encodes CDR1 SGDLS and CDR2 YYNGEE. This CDR3 is CASSVDKGPMEKLFF. The CDR3 bases are TGTGCCAGCAGCGTAGATAAGGGACCAATGGAAAAACTGTTTTTT.

This rearrangement joins TRBV6-1 to TRBJ1-4; a possible D gene is TRBD1 (5 bases). Germline V gene sequence: CDR1 MNHNS, CDR2 SASEGT. This CDR3 contains 14 residues. The V and J ends lost 7 bases and 2 bases respectively, with 11 bases between them. The CDR3 region is CASNPGLTNEKLFF. The CDR3 DNA sequence: TGTGCCAGCAACCCGGGACTGACTAATGAAAAACTGTTTTTT.

The CDR3 reads CAYTKGGTPGNTIYF. CDR3 bases: TGTGCCTACACCAAAGGGGGAACGCCTGGAAACACCATATATTTT. The genes are TRBV30 and TRBJ1-3; D may be TRBD1 (6 bases). The V and J ends lost 7 bases and 2 bases respectively, with 18 bases between them. Germline lookup yields CDR1 GTSNPN and CDR2 SVGIG (reference sequence). The CDR3 is 15 amino acids.

The chain joins TRBV5-1 to TRBJ1-2, with D hard to call. The CDR3 extends over 15 amino acids. Per germline, CDR1 SGHRS and CDR2 YFSETQ. The V gene lost 0 bases and the J gene lost 4 bases, with 13 bases spanning the gap. This CDR3 is CASSLGDGQLYGYTF. The CDR3 coding sequence is TGCGCCAGCAGCTTGGGCGACGGCCAGCTCTATGGCTACACCTTC.

V is TRBV6-5 and J is TRBJ1-2, with D maybe TRBD1 (5 bases). This CDR3 has 15 residues. Germline V gene lookup returns CDR1 MNHEY and CDR2 SVGAGI. Deletions cut 0 bases from V and 2 bases from J, with 10 bases between. The CDR3 DNA is TGTGCCAGCAGTTACTCGGGACGGGGAAACTATGGCTACACCTTC. It encodes CASSYSGRGNYGYTF.

The chain has TRBV2 and TRBJ2-1, with 9 bases matching TRBD2. Per the germline V gene, CDR1 is SNHLY and CDR2 is FYNNEI. The CDR3 has 15 amino acids. V was pared by 10 bases and J by 7 bases, with 14 bases of the junction left unmatched. CDR3 nucleotide sequence: TGTGCCACATCGCCGGGGGGACTAGCTAGGAATGAGCAGTTCTTC. Translated: CATSPGGLARNEQFF.

The chain uses TRBV6-1 and TRBJ1-1; D is unclear. Germline V gives CDR1 MNHNS, CDR2 SASEGT. V dropped 2 bases and J dropped 2 bases, with 9 bases sitting between them. The CDR3 runs to 14 residues. This CDR3 is CASSETEYNTEAFF. Here the CDR3 DNA reads TGTGCCAGCAGTGAAACGGAATACAACACTGAAGCTTTCTTT.

This chain uses TRBV5-1 with TRBJ2-1; TRBD1 aligns across 8 bases. J gave up 7 bases and V 0 bases, and 6 bases lay outside the gene matches. Germline V gene data show CDR1 as SGHRS and CDR2 as YFSETQ. The CDR3 has 15 amino acids. The CDR3 coding sequence is TGCGCCAGCAGCTTGGCCGGACAGGGATGGAATGAGCAGTTCTTC. This encodes CASSLAGQGWNEQFF.

This rearrangement joins TRBV4-3 to TRBJ1-3, with D uncertain. CDR3 length: 15 amino acids. CDR1 and CDR2 from the germline V gene are LGHNA and YSLEER. V was cut by 1 base and J by 0 bases, with 7 bases left in between. CDR3 residues: CASSQARISGNTIYF. Written as DNA, the CDR3 is TGCGCCAGCAGCCAAGCTCGAATCTCTGGAAACACCATATATTTT.

The V call is TRBV5-1, the J call TRBJ2-1, with D possibly TRBD1 on 6 matching bases. The germline V and J ends were trimmed by 2 bases and 3 bases, with 18 bases remaining between them. The CDR3 has 17 residues. Germline V CDR1 and CDR2: SGHRS, YFSETQ. This CDR3 reads CASSFRGTTSGYNEQFF. In nucleotides, the CDR3 is TGCGCCAGCAGCTTCAGGGGTACGACAAGCGGCTACAATGAGCAGTTCTTC.

The chain has TRBV19 and TRBJ2-7; D is possibly TRBD2 (6 bases). V gave up 3 bases and J gave up 9 bases, with 15 bases separating them. Germline CDR1 is LNHDA and CDR2 is SQIVND (reference sequence). The length of the CDR3 is 13 residues. This CDR3 reads CASSISSDGGQYF. CDR3 DNA sequence: TGTGCCAGTAGTATTTCCAGCGACGGGGGGCAGTACTTC.

Here the CDR3 DNA reads TGTGCCAGCAGCTTAGGAGAGGGCCCCCACTCTGGAAACACCATATATTTT. Its protein product is CASSLGEGPHSGNTIYF. J is TRBJ1-3 and V is TRBV7-2; no reliable D call. This CDR3 region has 17 residues. The V gene lost 1 base and the J gene lost 0 bases, with 13 bases spanning the gap. The germline V gene encodes CDR1 SGHTA and CDR2 FQGNSA.